This is a list of T cell receptor beta chains from one sample in a study of cytomegalovirus exposure and HLA in healthy donors. Data came from immunoSEQ multiplex PCR; TCRdb stores just in-frame clones and leaves some out. Among tens of thousands of clones, more than 70% were seen once, and the ten largest hold roughly 12%. Sequencing was carried out using PBMCs. These receptors originate from a woman in her forties in good health and CMV-seropositive. Each CDR3 is given with its conserved first and last residue. The order of the fields is D gene, clone size, J gene, V gene, CDR3 protein, CDR3 DNA. The D gene is left open where the match is weak. Not all rows give a size; the values are once, few, many and, for expanded clones, a class.

d_gene: -
abundance: -
j_gene: TRBJ1-6
v_gene: TRBV7-9
CDR3aa: CASGEGVDSPLHF
CDR3nt: TGTGCCAGCGGAGAAGGGGTGGATTCACCCCTCCACTTT

d_gene: TRBD1
abundance: -
j_gene: TRBJ1-5
v_gene: TRBV5-1
CDR3aa: CASSPGTGSGQPQHF
CDR3nt: TGCGCCAGCTCCCCCGGGACAGGGTCGGGTCAGCCCCAGCATTTT

d_gene: TRBD1
abundance: -
j_gene: TRBJ1-5
v_gene: TRBV7-8
CDR3aa: CASSADRGGSNQPQHF
CDR3nt: TGTGCCAGCAGCGCCGACAGGGGTGGAAGCAATCAGCCCCAGCATTTT

d_gene: -
abundance: once
j_gene: TRBJ1-1
v_gene: TRBV9
CDR3aa: CASSSDWNTEAFF
CDR3nt: TGTGCCAGCAGCTCGGACTGGAACACTGAAGCTTTCTTT

d_gene: TRBD2
abundance: -
j_gene: TRBJ2-7
v_gene: TRBV2
CDR3aa: CASRKRGGLDEQYF
CDR3nt: TGTGCCAGCAGGAAACGGGGGGGCCTCGACGAGCAGTACTTC

d_gene: -
abundance: -
j_gene: TRBJ1-1
v_gene: TRBV19
CDR3aa: CASKQGHTEAFF
CDR3nt: TGTGCCAGTAAGCAGGGTCACACTGAAGCTTTCTTT

d_gene: -
abundance: -
j_gene: TRBJ2-3
v_gene: TRBV11-2
CDR3aa: CASSLVRGAADTQYF
CDR3nt: TGTGCCAGCAGCTTAGTTCGGGGGGCGGCAGATACGCAGTATTTT

d_gene: -
abundance: -
j_gene: TRBJ2-2
v_gene: TRBV19
CDR3aa: CASRRSPGNTGELFF
CDR3nt: TGTGCCAGTAGACGGTCCCCAGGGAACACCGGGGAGCTGTTTTTT

d_gene: TRBD1
abundance: few
j_gene: TRBJ1-4
v_gene: TRBV9
CDR3aa: CASSTGQGHEKLFF
CDR3nt: TGTGCCAGCAGCACGGGACAGGGGCATGAAAAACTGTTTTTT

d_gene: TRBD2
abundance: -
j_gene: TRBJ2-2
v_gene: TRBV7-6
CDR3aa: CASSFIAGGPITGELFF
CDR3nt: TGTGCCAGCAGCTTTATAGCGGGGGGGCCCATTACCGGGGAGCTGTTTTTT

d_gene: -
abundance: -
j_gene: TRBJ2-7
v_gene: TRBV2
CDR3aa: CASSQINRDSQQYF
CDR3nt: TGTGCCAGCAGCCAGATCAACAGGGATTCTCAGCAGTACTTC

d_gene: -
abundance: -
j_gene: TRBJ2-7
v_gene: TRBV2
CDR3aa: CASSAGGYFYEQYF
CDR3nt: TGTGCCAGCAGTGCGGGGGGCTACTTCTACGAGCAGTACTTC

d_gene: TRBD1
abundance: -
j_gene: TRBJ1-6
v_gene: TRBV7-2
CDR3aa: CASSLVLQGANNSPLHF
CDR3nt: TGTGCCAGCAGCTTAGTCTTACAGGGGGCGAATAATTCACCCCTCCACTTT

d_gene: TRBD1
abundance: -
j_gene: TRBJ2-3
v_gene: TRBV5-1
CDR3aa: CASSLRGQPTDTQYF
CDR3nt: TGCGCCAGCAGCTTAAGGGGACAGCCCACAGATACGCAGTATTTT

d_gene: -
abundance: few
j_gene: TRBJ2-3
v_gene: TRBV9
CDR3aa: CASTSFGVNTDTQYF
CDR3nt: TGTGCCAGCACTAGCTTCGGGGTAAACACAGATACGCAGTATTTT

d_gene: -
abundance: -
j_gene: TRBJ2-3
v_gene: TRBV18
CDR3aa: CASSPPVGRDTQYF
CDR3nt: TGTGCCAGCTCACCACCGGTGGGCCGGGATACGCAGTATTTT

d_gene: TRBD2
abundance: -
j_gene: TRBJ2-7
v_gene: TRBV9
CDR3aa: CASSVAPGGRGGAAEQYF
CDR3nt: TGTGCCAGCAGCGTAGCCCCCGGGGGGCGCGGGGGGGCCGCCGAGCAGTACTTC

d_gene: TRBD1
abundance: -
j_gene: TRBJ2-7
v_gene: TRBV28
CDR3aa: CASSQGASYEQYF
CDR3nt: TGTGCCAGCTCCCAGGGGGCATCGTACGAGCAGTACTTC

d_gene: TRBD2
abundance: -
j_gene: TRBJ2-3
v_gene: TRBV9
CDR3aa: CASSVGGGGVPDTQYF
CDR3nt: TGTGCCAGCAGCGTAGGTGGTGGGGGGGTACCAGATACGCAGTATTTT

d_gene: -
abundance: -
j_gene: TRBJ1-2
v_gene: TRBV5-6
CDR3aa: CASSSRRGGGYGYTF
CDR3nt: TGTGCCAGCAGCTCACGTCGGGGGGGTGGGTATGGCTACACCTTC

d_gene: -
abundance: -
j_gene: TRBJ2-7
v_gene: TRBV11-3
CDR3aa: CASSQKTSSYEQYF
CDR3nt: TGTGCCAGCAGCCAAAAGACAAGCTCCTACGAGCAGTACTTC

d_gene: -
abundance: -
j_gene: TRBJ2-4
v_gene: TRBV6-6
CDR3aa: CASSYSTGSKNIQYF
CDR3nt: TGTGCCAGCAGTTACTCGACGGGTTCCAAAAACATTCAGTACTTC

d_gene: TRBD1
abundance: -
j_gene: TRBJ2-7
v_gene: TRBV5-1
CDR3aa: CASSAGNRGYEQYF
CDR3nt: TGCGCCAGCAGCGCCGGGAACAGGGGATACGAGCAGTACTTC

d_gene: -
abundance: few
j_gene: TRBJ2-5
v_gene: TRBV2
CDR3aa: CASSLRTPQETQYF
CDR3nt: TGTGCCAGCAGTCTTCGGACACCCCAAGAGACCCAGTACTTC

d_gene: TRBD2
abundance: -
j_gene: TRBJ2-1
v_gene: TRBV29-1
CDR3aa: CSVGDPRGGGYEQFF
CDR3nt: TGCAGCGTTGGGGACCCTCGCGGCGGGGGGTATGAGCAGTTCTTC

d_gene: -
abundance: -
j_gene: TRBJ1-5
v_gene: TRBV19
CDR3aa: CASSIVENQPQHF
CDR3nt: TGTGCCAGTAGTATAGTGGAGAATCAGCCCCAGCATTTT

d_gene: TRBD2
abundance: once
j_gene: TRBJ2-3
v_gene: TRBV11-3
CDR3aa: CASSLGTNTDTQYF
CDR3nt: TGTGCCAGCAGCCTCGGGACTAACACAGATACGCAGTATTTT

d_gene: TRBD1
abundance: -
j_gene: TRBJ1-6
v_gene: TRBV5-8
CDR3aa: CASSLGSGTGGSYNSPLHF
CDR3nt: TGTGCCAGCAGCTTGGGATCCGGGACAGGGGGCTCCTATAATTCACCCCTCCACTTT

d_gene: -
abundance: few
j_gene: TRBJ1-4
v_gene: TRBV18
CDR3aa: CASSPGQAHEKLFF
CDR3nt: TGTGCCAGCTCACCTGGGCAGGCACATGAAAAACTGTTTTTT

d_gene: -
abundance: -
j_gene: TRBJ1-1
v_gene: TRBV6-5
CDR3aa: CASSYARGTEAFF
CDR3nt: TGTGCCAGCAGTTACGCGAGGGGGACTGAAGCTTTCTTT

d_gene: -
abundance: -
j_gene: TRBJ1-5
v_gene: TRBV7-8
CDR3aa: CASSLDNPGGNQPQHF
CDR3nt: TGTGCCAGCAGCTTAGATAACCCGGGGGGAAATCAGCCCCAGCATTTT

d_gene: TRBD1
abundance: -
j_gene: TRBJ2-7
v_gene: TRBV28
CDR3aa: CASSLRTGGARDEQYF
CDR3nt: TGTGCCAGCAGCTTACGAACAGGGGGCGCCCGTGACGAGCAGTACTTC

d_gene: -
abundance: -
j_gene: TRBJ1-2
v_gene: TRBV5-1
CDR3aa: CASREVGVGGYTF
CDR3nt: TGCGCCAGCAGGGAAGTGGGAGTTGGGGGCTACACCTTC

d_gene: TRBD1
abundance: -
j_gene: TRBJ1-1
v_gene: TRBV6-6
CDR3aa: CAGGGQGITEAFF
CDR3nt: TGTGCCGGGGGAGGACAGGGGATCACTGAAGCTTTCTTT

d_gene: TRBD1
abundance: -
j_gene: TRBJ1-6
v_gene: TRBV11-2
CDR3aa: CASSPRDSSSSPLHF
CDR3nt: TGTGCCAGCAGCCCCAGGGACAGCTCGAGCTCACCCCTCCACTTT

d_gene: -
abundance: -
j_gene: TRBJ2-7
v_gene: TRBV2
CDR3aa: CASLPPRVSSYEQYF
CDR3nt: TGTGCCAGCCTCCCGCCCAGGGTTAGCTCCTACGAGCAGTACTTC

d_gene: TRBD2
abundance: once
j_gene: TRBJ2-7
v_gene: TRBV30
CDR3aa: CAWSVGGGSYEQYF
CDR3nt: TGTGCCTGGAGTGTAGGCGGGGGGTCCTACGAGCAGTACTTC

d_gene: -
abundance: once
j_gene: TRBJ1-1
v_gene: TRBV11-2
CDR3aa: CASSSQTASNTEAFF
CDR3nt: TGTGCCAGCAGCTCCCAGACAGCTTCTAACACTGAAGCTTTCTTT

d_gene: TRBD1
abundance: -
j_gene: TRBJ1-2
v_gene: TRBV5-1
CDR3aa: CASSPETGFGYTF
CDR3nt: TGCGCCAGCAGCCCCGAGACAGGGTTCGGCTACACCTTC

d_gene: TRBD2
abundance: -
j_gene: TRBJ2-1
v_gene: TRBV7-7
CDR3aa: CASSLAGGKNEQFF
CDR3nt: TGTGCCAGCAGCCTAGCGGGGGGGAAAAATGAGCAGTTCTTC

d_gene: -
abundance: -
j_gene: TRBJ2-3
v_gene: TRBV30
CDR3aa: CAWSGRGSDSTQYF
CDR3nt: TGTGCCTGGAGTGGTCGGGGGTCTGACAGTACGCAGTATTTT

d_gene: -
abundance: once
j_gene: TRBJ2-5
v_gene: TRBV7-3
CDR3aa: CASSPAGGETQYF
CDR3nt: TGTGCCAGCAGCCCAGCAGGGGGGGAGACCCAGTACTTC

d_gene: -
abundance: -
j_gene: TRBJ2-7
v_gene: TRBV10-3
CDR3aa: CAISDRWGRYEQYF
CDR3nt: TGTGCCATCAGTGATCGGTGGGGCAGGTACGAGCAGTACTTC

d_gene: -
abundance: -
j_gene: TRBJ1-1
v_gene: TRBV30
CDR3aa: CAWSVQGNTEAFF
CDR3nt: TGTGCCTGGAGTGTACAGGGGAACACTGAAGCTTTCTTT

d_gene: -
abundance: -
j_gene: TRBJ1-6
v_gene: TRBV6-1
CDR3aa: CASSESRELPLHF
CDR3nt: TGTGCCAGCAGTGAATCGCGCGAACTCCCCCTCCACTTT

d_gene: -
abundance: -
j_gene: TRBJ1-2
v_gene: TRBV5-3
CDR3aa: CARSPGGTYGYTF
CDR3nt: TGTGCCAGAAGCCCCGGGGGGACCTATGGCTACACCTTC

d_gene: TRBD1
abundance: -
j_gene: TRBJ1-2
v_gene: TRBV19
CDR3aa: CASSIHSDRGRSYGYTF
CDR3nt: TGTGCCAGTAGTATACATTCCGACAGGGGCAGGTCGTACGGCTACACCTTC

d_gene: TRBD1
abundance: -
j_gene: TRBJ2-7
v_gene: TRBV25-1
CDR3aa: CASSELGTVKKQYF
CDR3nt: TGTGCCAGCAGTGAATTAGGGACAGTTAAAAAGCAGTACTTC

d_gene: TRBD1
abundance: -
j_gene: TRBJ1-2
v_gene: TRBV6-5
CDR3aa: CASRPQGARGYTF
CDR3nt: TGTGCCAGCAGGCCACAGGGGGCACGGGGCTACACCTTC

d_gene: -
abundance: -
j_gene: TRBJ1-2
v_gene: TRBV6-5
CDR3aa: CASSYAGFYGYTF
CDR3nt: TGTGCCAGCAGTTACGCGGGGTTTTATGGCTACACCTTC